The text below deals with one TCR beta chain. The target of this receptor is not known. The record has no base qualities; no much larger clone is one base away. From cysteine to phenylalanine, the CDR3 is 13 amino acids long. Just CDR3 DNA is preserved here, 39 bases in frame from base 1. CDR1 and CDR2, per the germline V gene (reference sequence), are SGHNT and YYREEE. Trimming accounts for 4 bases at V and 6 bases at J, while the number of junction bases matched to no gene is 4. This record comes from a study of blood T cell repertoires in COVID-19 (dated by TCRdb to about 2020). At the level of the whole study: Samples from collaborators originated in the United States, Italy and Spain and spanned both the acute and convalescent phases of COVID-19. A de-identified subject ID, COVID-19 status, age in years and sex were almost always included in the sample metadata. The samples were drawn from the first 160 participants of the ongoing ImmuneRACE study and from 1,254 subjects provided by 6 global collaborators. Deeply sampled blood TCRbeta repertoires from subjects exposed to, actively infected with, or recovered from COVID-19 were included in the dataset. The material from the prospective study consisted of cDNA or gDNA derived from T cells, B-cell-depleted T cells, or PBMCs. HLA class I and class II types, where available, came from metadata supplied by the sample provider rather than from assay-based typing. A freely available public database, intended as a resource for researchers studying the immune response to SARS-CoV-2, is where the repertoires were released.

Enrolling through a virtual design, the prospective study's participants ranged in age from about 18 to 89 years and lived across 24 United States geographic areas. In the prospective study, participants were assigned to cohorts based on the clinical history participants reported in a screening survey and a study questionnaire. In the prospective study, whole blood, serum and a nasopharyngeal or oropharyngeal swab were collected from each participant by mobile phlebotomists. Additional blood draws and questionnaires over an approximately two-month period could optionally be provided by prospective study participants. Blood samples from the prospective study were shipped frozen or at room temperature prior to DNA extraction. TCRbeta CDR3 regions were amplified from genomic DNA using the immunoSEQ Assay, a bias-controlled multiplex PCR. The study's own analysis went as follows. Within the assay, amplification of reference gene primers was used to estimate how many nucleated cells each sample contained. To quantify the absolute abundance of each unique TCRbeta CDR3 rearrangement, sequence reads were collapsed and filtered. For each sample, productive Simpson clonality was calculated by taking the square root of Simpson's diversity index across productive rearrangements. TCRdb carries this immuneACCESS record with in-frame sequences only. Its versions omit some clonotypes, under half of them owing to an unresolved V gene in the studies checked, with the rest unexplained. V and J calls and clone size follow that table, whereas D and trimming were derived from the DNA. The sample yields about 160,000 clones; about 84% were counted once. The ten top clones hold roughly 6% of the sample.

Summary of the overall study and its limitations: Clinical and demographic metadata were provided uncurated, with the amount varying by source and participant.

Material for sequencing was PBMCs or T cells enriched from blood (not recorded which). This sequence was found in a woman between 40 and 55 years old with acute COVID-19. The sequence links TRBV5-4 to TRBJ1-5, and TRBD1 matches 7 of the central bases. The base sequence is TGTGCCAGCAGCCTAGACAGGGTTCAGCCCCAGCATTTT. Its amino acids are CASSLDRVQPQHF.